This is a list of T cell receptor beta chains from one sample in a study of post-analysis software for immune sequencing data. From the PCR reads, TCRdb called clonotypes with MiXCR, one entry per CDR3 protein. Seen here are 550,000 to 700,000 distinct CDR3 sequences, roughly 47% observed once, and the top ten hold roughly 1.8%. Sequenced sample: blood. These TCRs come from a girl aged 5 to 17 with multiple sclerosis. The CDR3 runs from the conserved cysteine through the conserved F or W. D genes are given only for firm matches. Where a row states a size, it is once, few, many or the class of an expanded clone; other rows omit it.

J	V	length	D	size	CDR3	DNA
TRBJ1-5	TRBV2	13	-	-	CASRNRVQQPQHF	TGTGCCAGCAGGAACAGGGTACAGCAGCCCCAGCATTTT
TRBJ2-7	TRBV4-1	15	-	few	CASSQVGTRPIEQYF	TGCGCCAGCAGCCAAGTTGGGACGAGACCTATCGAGCAGTACTTC
TRBJ2-1	TRBV29-1	10	-	-	CSGWDNEQFF	TGCAGCGGATGGGACAATGAGCAGTTCTTC
TRBJ2-5	TRBV20-1	11	-	few	CSAEDGETQYF	TGCAGTGCTGAGGACGGAGAGACCCAGTACTTC
TRBJ1-2	TRBV12-3/TRBV12-4	11	TRBD1	few	CAARDSSGYTF	TGTGCCGCCCGGGACAGCTCGGGCTACACCTTC
TRBJ1-4	TRBV7-2	15	-	-	CASSLMSQLNEKLFF	TGTGCCAGCAGTCTTATGTCACAGCTTAATGAAAAACTGTTTTTT
TRBJ1-4	TRBV5-1	15	-	few	CASSLDEAGPEKLFF	TGCGCCAGCAGCTTGGATGAGGCAGGCCCTGAAAAACTGTTTTTT
TRBJ2-7	TRBV29-1	12	-	many	CSVGQDTYEQYF	TGCAGCGTTGGACAGGATACCTACGAGCAGTACTTC
TRBJ1-2	TRBV30	12	-	few	CAWSVLPRGYTF	TGTGCCTGGAGTGTACTCCCACGAGGCTACACCTTC
TRBJ2-5	TRBV7-9	14	-	-	CASSPRTAAETQYF	TGTGCCAGCAGCCCCCGGACAGCCGCGGAGACCCAGTACTTC
TRBJ2-1	TRBV5-1	13	TRBD1	many	CASSLAGGNEQFF	TGTGCCAGCAGCTTGGCAGGGGGCAATGAGCAGTTCTTC
TRBJ2-1	TRBV11-2	17	-	-	CASSLAPREASYNEQFF	TGTGCCAGCAGCTTAGCGCCCAGAGAGGCCTCCTACAATGAGCAGTTCTTC
TRBJ2-7	TRBV12-3/TRBV12-4	13	TRBD1	-	CASRNRGSYEQYF	TGTGCCAGCAGGAACAGGGGTTCCTACGAGCAGTACTTC
TRBJ2-7	TRBV7-9	12	-	-	CASSSRLREQYF	TGTGCCAGCAGCTCAAGACTGAGGGAGCAGTACTTC
TRBJ2-1	TRBV27	13	-	-	CASRLGSDNEQFF	TGTGCCAGCAGGTTGGGCTCTGACAATGAGCAGTTCTTC
TRBJ2-3	TRBV5-1	14	-	few	CASSLTSHTDTQYF	TGCGCCAGCAGCCTGACAAGTCACACAGATACGCAGTATTTT
TRBJ2-4	TRBV4-1	17	TRBD1	few	CASSQGRRAGGKNIQYF	TGCGCCAGCAGCCAAGGAAGAAGAGCAGGGGGAAAAAACATTCAGTACTTC
TRBJ2-5	TRBV2	18	TRBD2	-	CASSVRSGVRLARETQYF	TGTGCCAGCAGTGTTCGGTCGGGGGTCAGACTAGCGAGGGAGACCCAGTACTTC
TRBJ2-7	TRBV7-8	16	-	-	CASSSRVTGSSYEQYF	TGTGCCAGCAGCTCTAGGGTGACAGGAAGCTCCTACGAGCAGTACTTC
TRBJ2-1	TRBV30	14	-	-	CAWTRGSLRNEQFF	TGTGCCTGGACCAGAGGTAGTCTGCGAAATGAGCAGTTCTTC
TRBJ2-6	TRBV28	17	-	once	CASNPGLGSTGANVLTF	TGTGCCAGTAACCCGGGGCTCGGATCGACTGGGGCCAACGTCCTGACTTTC
TRBJ2-5	TRBV7-2	14	-	-	CASSLSRGEATQYF	TGTGCCAGCAGCTTAAGCAGGGGGGAGGCGACCCAGTACTTC
TRBJ1-2	TRBV12-3/TRBV12-4	16	TRBD1	few	CASSWTGGRVYYGYTF	TGTGCCAGCAGTTGGACAGGGGGTCGTGTTTATTATGGCTACACCTTC
TRBJ1-6	TRBV6-1	19	-	-	CASRRLWTGQRLLNSPLHF	TGTGCCAGCAGGCGACTATGGACGGGGCAAAGACTGCTCAATTCACCCCTCCACTTT
TRBJ2-6	TRBV6-1	17	TRBD1	-	CATGSRDSDFGANVLTF	TGTGCCACCGGCTCCCGGGACAGTGATTTCGGCGCCAACGTCCTGACTTTC
TRBJ2-1	TRBV12-3/TRBV12-4	13	-	-	CASSAGERGEQFF	TGTGCCAGCAGTGCCGGGGAACGCGGTGAGCAGTTCTTC
TRBJ1-2	TRBV6-1	14	-	-	CASRAGTDLYGYTF	TGTGCCAGCAGAGCCGGGACGGACCTCTATGGCTACACCTTC
TRBJ2-7	TRBV10-1	16	TRBD1	-	CASSEFPRDRGYEQYF	TGCGCCAGCAGTGAGTTCCCGCGGGACAGGGGTTACGAGCAGTACTTC
TRBJ1-2	TRBV29-1	11	-	-	CSVLSAYGYTF	TGCAGCGTTTTATCGGCCTATGGCTACACCTTC
TRBJ2-5	TRBV30	13	-	-	CAWSSGPQETQYF	TGTGCCTGGAGTTCAGGGCCCCAAGAGACCCAGTACTTC
TRBJ2-1	TRBV7-9	15	TRBD2	-	CASSLPAGVYSEQFF	TGTGCCAGCAGCTTACCGGCGGGAGTATACAGTGAGCAGTTCTTC
TRBJ1-2	TRBV5-1	15	-	few	CASSFPGEANYGYTF	TGCGCCAGCAGCTTTCCAGGTGAAGCTAACTATGGCTACACCTTC
TRBJ1-2	TRBV12-3/TRBV12-4	13	-	-	CASSRTDRYGYTF	TGTGCCAGCAGCCGGACGGATCGGTATGGCTACACCTTC
TRBJ2-5	TRBV7-2	16	TRBD2	-	CASSSLAGASGETQYF	TGTGCCAGCAGCTCCTTAGCGGGGGCGTCAGGAGAGACCCAGTACTTC
TRBJ2-3	TRBV7-2	14	-	-	CASSSGYNTDTQYF	TGTGCCAGCAGCTCCGGATACAACACAGATACGCAGTATTTT
TRBJ2-3	TRBV24-1	17	TRBD2	-	CATSDVSSGILTDTQYF	TGTGCCACCAGTGATGTTAGTAGCGGGATACTCACAGATACGCAGTATTTT
TRBJ2-1	TRBV29-1	12	-	-	CSVEKRRNEQFF	TGCAGCGTTGAAAAGAGGCGGAATGAGCAGTTCTTC
TRBJ1-1	TRBV10-3	15	TRBD1	-	CAISESGQGHTEAFF	TGTGCCATCAGTGAGTCCGGACAGGGACACACTGAAGCTTTCTTT
TRBJ2-1	TRBV20-1	20	-	-	CSASPGTLGGLGGEYNEQFF	TGCAGTGCTAGCCCTGGGACATTGGGGGGACTTGGGGGTGAATACAATGAGCAGTTCTTC
TRBJ2-1	TRBV29-1	14	TRBD2	-	CSALKAGVYNEQFF	TGCAGCGCACTCAAGGCGGGGGTATACAATGAGCAGTTCTTC
TRBJ2-1	TRBV29-1	14	TRBD2	-	CSVGRGLSFDEQFF	TGCAGCGTTGGCCGGGGACTAAGCTTCGATGAGCAGTTCTTC
TRBJ1-2	TRBV29-1	19	-	few	CSVEFRGVAGGSSGVGYTF	TGCAGCGTTGAATTCCGCGGGGTCGCGGGAGGCTCTTCAGGGGTAGGCTACACCTTC
TRBJ2-6	TRBV7-8	15	-	few	CASSIDRSGANVLTF	TGTGCCAGCAGCATAGACCGCTCTGGGGCCAACGTCCTGACTTTC
TRBJ2-1	TRBV12-3/TRBV12-4	13	-	few	CASRGLGYNEQFF	TGTGCCAGCAGAGGGCTGGGGTACAATGAGCAGTTCTTC
TRBJ2-1	TRBV5-1	16	TRBD2	few	CASSHLSGRTYNEQFF	TGCGCCAGCAGCCACCTTAGCGGGAGGACCTACAATGAGCAGTTCTTC
TRBJ2-1	TRBV27	15	TRBD2	-	CASTTQRGGVDEQFF	TGTGCCAGCACCACCCAGCGGGGGGGAGTCGATGAGCAGTTCTTC
TRBJ2-7	TRBV12-3/TRBV12-4	15	TRBD2	-	CASSFSAGDAYEQYF	TGTGCCAGCAGTTTCTCAGCGGGAGACGCCTACGAGCAGTACTTC
TRBJ2-3	TRBV7-8	14	-	-	CASSSDPGLRTQYF	TGTGCCAGCAGCTCTGACCCGGGCCTACGTACGCAGTATTTT
TRBJ1-1	TRBV20-1	14	-	-	CSAREGALGGEAFF	TGCAGTGCTAGAGAAGGGGCCCTTGGGGGTGAAGCTTTCTTT
TRBJ1-2	TRBV5-1	14	-	once	CASSLDRELYGYTF	TGCGCCAGCAGCTTGGACAGAGAACTTTATGGCTACACCTTC
TRBJ1-2	TRBV19	13	TRBD1	-	CASSYDRVYGYTF	TGTGCCAGCAGCTACGACAGGGTCTATGGCTACACCTTC
TRBJ2-1	TRBV9	11	-	few	CASSVEYEQFF	TGTGCCAGCAGCGTAGAGTATGAGCAGTTCTTC
TRBJ2-7	TRBV12-3/TRBV12-4	15	-	-	CASSPPLGPTSEQYF	TGTGCCAGCAGTCCCCCCCTCGGCCCTACCAGCGAGCAGTACTTC
TRBJ2-7	TRBV30	15	TRBD2	-	CAWRGSAGGRNEQYF	TGTGCCTGGAGAGGGTCAGCGGGAGGGCGCAACGAGCAGTACTTC
TRBJ2-1	TRBV12-3/TRBV12-4	17	TRBD2	-	CASSGLAAGSAYNEQFF	TGTGCCAGCTCGGGACTAGCGGCCGGGAGTGCCTACAATGAGCAGTTCTTC
TRBJ2-5	TRBV7-9	12	-	-	CASSPPMPEQYF	TGTGCCAGCAGCCCACCTATGCCTGAGCAGTACTTC
TRBJ2-7	TRBV2	14	-	few	CASNLDRGTYEQYF	TGTGCCAGCAACTTAGATCGAGGGACCTACGAGCAGTACTTC
TRBJ2-1	TRBV4-1	15	-	-	CASSQFTQRNNEQFF	TGCGCCAGCAGCCAATTTACCCAGCGGAACAATGAGCAGTTCTTC